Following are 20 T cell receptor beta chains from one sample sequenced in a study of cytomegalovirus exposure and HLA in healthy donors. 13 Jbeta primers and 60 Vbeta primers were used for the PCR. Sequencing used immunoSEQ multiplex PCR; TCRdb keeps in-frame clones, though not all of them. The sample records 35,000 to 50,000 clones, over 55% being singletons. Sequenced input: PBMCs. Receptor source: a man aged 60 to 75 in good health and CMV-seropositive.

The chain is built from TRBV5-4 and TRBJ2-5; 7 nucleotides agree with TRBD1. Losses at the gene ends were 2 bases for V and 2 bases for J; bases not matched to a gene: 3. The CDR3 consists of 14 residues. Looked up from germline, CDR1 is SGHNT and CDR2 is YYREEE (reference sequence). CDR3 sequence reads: CASSFRDRQETQYF. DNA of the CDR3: TGTGCCAGCAGCTTCCGGGACAGACAAGAGACCCAGTACTTC. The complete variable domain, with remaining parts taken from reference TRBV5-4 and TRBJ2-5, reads ETGVTQSPTHLIKTRGQQVTLRCSSQSGHNTVSWYQQALGQGPQFIFQYYREEENGRGNFPPRFSGLQFPNYSSELNVNALELDDSALYLCASSFRDRQETQYFGPGTRLLVL.

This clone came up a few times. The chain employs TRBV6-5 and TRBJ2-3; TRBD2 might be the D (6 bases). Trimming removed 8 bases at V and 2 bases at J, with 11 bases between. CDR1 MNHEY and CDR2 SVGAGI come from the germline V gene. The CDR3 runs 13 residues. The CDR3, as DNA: TGTGCCAGCTGGCGGGGAGACACAGATACGCAGTATTTT. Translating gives CASWRGDTDTQYF.

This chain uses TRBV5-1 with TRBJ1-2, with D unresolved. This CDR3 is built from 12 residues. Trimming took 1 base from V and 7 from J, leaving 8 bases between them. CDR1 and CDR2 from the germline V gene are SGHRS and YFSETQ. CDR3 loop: CASSLSGSGYTF. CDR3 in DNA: TGCGCCAGCAGCTTGAGCGGGAGTGGCTACACCTTC.

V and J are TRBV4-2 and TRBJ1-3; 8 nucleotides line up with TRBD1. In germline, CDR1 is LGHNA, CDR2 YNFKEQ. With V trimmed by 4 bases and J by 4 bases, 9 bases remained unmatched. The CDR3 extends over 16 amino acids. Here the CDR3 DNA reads TGTGCCAGCAGCCCTCAGACAGGGGTGGAAGGAAACACCATATATTTT. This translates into CASSPQTGVEGNTIYF.

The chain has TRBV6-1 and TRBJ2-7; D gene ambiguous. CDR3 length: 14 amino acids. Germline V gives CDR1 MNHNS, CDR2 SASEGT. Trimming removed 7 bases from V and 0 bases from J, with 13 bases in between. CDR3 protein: CASTDMGHSYEQYF. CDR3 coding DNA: TGTGCCAGCACTGACATGGGCCACTCCTACGAGCAGTACTTC.

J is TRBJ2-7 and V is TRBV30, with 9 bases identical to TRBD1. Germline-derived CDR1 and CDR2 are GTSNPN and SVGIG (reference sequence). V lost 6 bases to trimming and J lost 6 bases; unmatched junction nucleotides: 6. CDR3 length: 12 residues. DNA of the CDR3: TGTGCCTGCACGGGACAGGGCATCGAGCAGTACTTC. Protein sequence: CACTGQGIEQYF.

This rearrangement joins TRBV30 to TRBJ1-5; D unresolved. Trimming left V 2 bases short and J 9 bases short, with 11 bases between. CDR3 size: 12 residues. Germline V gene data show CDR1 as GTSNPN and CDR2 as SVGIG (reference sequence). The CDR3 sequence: CAWSTSNGPQHF. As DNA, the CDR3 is TGTGCCTGGAGTACCTCTAATGGGCCCCAGCATTTT.

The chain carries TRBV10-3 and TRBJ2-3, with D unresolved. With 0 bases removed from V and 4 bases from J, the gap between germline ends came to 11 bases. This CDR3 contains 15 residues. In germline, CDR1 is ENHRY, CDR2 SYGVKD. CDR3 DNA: TGTGCCATCAGTGAGTCACAATCCACAGCAGATACGCAGTATTTT. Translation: CAISESQSTADTQYF.

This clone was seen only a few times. The CDR3 nucleotides are TGTGCCAGCAGTTCACCGGGACAGGGGTTGGTGCGAGGCTACACCTTC. Amino acids: CASSSPGQGLVRGYTF. The J gene is TRBJ1-2, the V gene TRBV6-6; 10 positions match TRBD1. Germline V gene lookup returns CDR1 MNHNY and CDR2 SVGAGI (reference sequence). V shed 4 bases and J 8 bases; nucleotides not matched to a gene: 13. The CDR3 is 16 amino acids.

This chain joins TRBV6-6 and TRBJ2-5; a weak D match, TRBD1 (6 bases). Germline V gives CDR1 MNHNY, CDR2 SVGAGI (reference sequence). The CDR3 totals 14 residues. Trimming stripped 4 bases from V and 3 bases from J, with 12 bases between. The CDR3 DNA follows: TGTGCCAGCAGTTCCACAGGGCAGGAAGAGACCCAGTACTTC. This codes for CASSSTGQEETQYF.

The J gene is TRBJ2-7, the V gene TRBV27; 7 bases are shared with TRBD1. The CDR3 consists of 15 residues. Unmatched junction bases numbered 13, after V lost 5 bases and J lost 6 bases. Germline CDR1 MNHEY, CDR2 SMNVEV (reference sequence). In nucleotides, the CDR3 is TGTGCCAGCAGTACCCCAACAGGGGTCCGGTCCGAGCAGTACTTC. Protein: CASSTPTGVRSEQYF.

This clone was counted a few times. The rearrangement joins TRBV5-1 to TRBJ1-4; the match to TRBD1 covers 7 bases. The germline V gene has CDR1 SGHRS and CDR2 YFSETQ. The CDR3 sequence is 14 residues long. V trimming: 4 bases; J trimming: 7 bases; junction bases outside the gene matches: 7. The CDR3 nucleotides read TGCGCCAGCAGCCGGCAGGGGGATTTTGAAAAACTGTTTTTT. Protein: CASSRQGDFEKLFF.

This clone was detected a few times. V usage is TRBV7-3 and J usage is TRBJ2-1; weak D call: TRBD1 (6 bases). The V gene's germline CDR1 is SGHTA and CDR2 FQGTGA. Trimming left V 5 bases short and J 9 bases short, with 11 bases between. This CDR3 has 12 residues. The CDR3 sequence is CASSNQGGEQFF. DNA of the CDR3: TGTGCCAGCAGCAATCAAGGGGGTGAGCAGTTCTTC. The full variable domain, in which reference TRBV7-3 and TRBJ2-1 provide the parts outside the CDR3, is GAGVSQTPSNKVTEKGKYVELRCDPISGHTALYWYRQSLGQGPEFLIYFQGTGAADDSGLPNDRFFAVRPEGSVSTLKIQRTERGDSAVYLCASSNQGGEQFFGPGTRLTVL.

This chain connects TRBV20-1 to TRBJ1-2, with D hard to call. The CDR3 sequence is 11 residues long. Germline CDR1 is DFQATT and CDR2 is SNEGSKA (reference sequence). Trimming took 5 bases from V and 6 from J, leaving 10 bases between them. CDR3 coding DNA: TGCAGTGCTCTAAGCAGCGATGGCTACACCTTC. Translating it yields CSALSSDGYTF.

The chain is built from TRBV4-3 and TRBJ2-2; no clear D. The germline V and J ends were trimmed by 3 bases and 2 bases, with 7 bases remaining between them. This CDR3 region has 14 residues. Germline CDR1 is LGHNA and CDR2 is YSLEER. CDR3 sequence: CASSQTGNTGELFF. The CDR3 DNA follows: TGCGCCAGCAGCCAGACTGGCAACACCGGGGAGCTGTTTTTT.

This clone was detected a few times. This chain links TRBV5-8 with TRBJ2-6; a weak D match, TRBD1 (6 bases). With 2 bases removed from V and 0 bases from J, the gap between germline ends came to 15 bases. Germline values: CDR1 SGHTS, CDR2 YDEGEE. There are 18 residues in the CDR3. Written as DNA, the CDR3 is TGTGCCAGCAGCTTCCCGACAGGTACTTCCTCTGGGGCCAACGTCCTGACTTTC. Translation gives CASSFPTGTSSGANVLTF.

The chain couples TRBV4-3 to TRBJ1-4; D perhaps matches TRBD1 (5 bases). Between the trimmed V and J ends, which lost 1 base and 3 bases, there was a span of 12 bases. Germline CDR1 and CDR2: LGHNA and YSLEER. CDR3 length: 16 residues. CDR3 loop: CASSQASGEANEKLFF. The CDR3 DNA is TGCGCCAGCAGCCAAGCTTCGGGGGAGGCTAATGAAAAACTGTTTTTT.

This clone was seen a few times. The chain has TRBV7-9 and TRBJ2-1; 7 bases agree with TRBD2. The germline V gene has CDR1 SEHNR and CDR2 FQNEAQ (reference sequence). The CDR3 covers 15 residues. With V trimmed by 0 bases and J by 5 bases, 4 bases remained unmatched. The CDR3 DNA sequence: TGTGCCAGCAGCTTAGCGCGGACTAGGGACAATGAGCAGTTCTTC. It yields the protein CASSLARTRDNEQFF.

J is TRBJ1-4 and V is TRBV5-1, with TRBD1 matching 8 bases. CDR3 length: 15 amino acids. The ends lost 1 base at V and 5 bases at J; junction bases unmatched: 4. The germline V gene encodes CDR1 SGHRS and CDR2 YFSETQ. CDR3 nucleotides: TGCGCCAGCAGCTTGTTGGGACAGGAGAATGAAAAACTGTTTTTT. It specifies CASSLLGQENEKLFF.

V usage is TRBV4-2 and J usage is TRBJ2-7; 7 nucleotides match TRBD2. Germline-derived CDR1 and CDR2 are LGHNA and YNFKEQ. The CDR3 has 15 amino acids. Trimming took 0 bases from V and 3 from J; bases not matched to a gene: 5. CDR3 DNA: TGTGCCAGCAGCCAAGAGGCGGGAGAAGGCTACGAGCAGTACTTC. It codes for CASSQEAGEGYEQYF.